These 27 T cell receptor beta chains were all obtained from the same sample, sequenced in a study of T cells in Graves' hyperthyroidism and ophthalmopathy. The investigators amplified TCR beta CDR3 regions from RNA transcripts. During a first-round RT-PCR of the TCR CDR3, the HTBI primer set was used. TCRdb passed the multiplex PCR reads through MiXCR, listing each CDR3 protein once. Of a few hundred thousand distinct CDR3 sequences listed, more than 45% were seen once; the top ten hold about 20%. The sequenced sample consisted of peripheral blood or thyroid tissue (not recorded which). The receptors shown here come from an adult woman with Graves' disease, either hyperthyroidism or ophthalmopathy (not recorded which).

This chain connects TRBV30 to TRBJ2-2; a weak D match, TRBD1 (5 bases). Trimming pared 2 bases from V and 3 bases from J, leaving 13 bases between. The CDR3 extends over 15 amino acids. The germline V gene encodes CDR1 GTSNPN and CDR2 SVGIG (reference sequence). The CDR3 sequence: CAWSPRDLDTGELFF. The CDR3 bases are TGTGCCTGGAGTCCCAGGGATTTGGACACCGGGGAGCTGTTTTTT.

The chain carries TRBV20-1 and TRBJ1-1; D gene uncertain. V shed 1 base and J shed 10 bases, with 7 bases lying between them. The V gene's germline CDR1 is DFQATT and CDR2 SNEGSKA (reference sequence). This CDR3 has 10 residues. The CDR3 protein is CSARGLAAFF. CDR3 nucleotide sequence: TGCAGTGCTAGAGGCCTCGCAGCTTTCTTT.

In its sample, this clonotype was seen many times. The CDR3 reads CASRPRSVEAFF. The CDR3 DNA reads as TGTGCCAGCCGCCCAAGGTCGGTTGAAGCTTTCTTT. The V and J genes are TRBV12-3 or TRBV12-4 and TRBJ1-1; D unresolved. V was trimmed by 8 bases and J by 7 bases, leaving 14 bases between them. CDR3 length equals 12 residues.

The V and J genes are TRBV7-2 and TRBJ1-1, with D unclear. The germline V and J ends were trimmed by 0 bases and 7 bases, with 9 bases remaining between them. CDR3 length: 13 residues. The germline V gene has CDR1 SGHTA and CDR2 FQGNSA. DNA for the CDR3: TGTGCCAGCAGCTTAGCGGCAGCGAATGAAGCTTTCTTT. Translation gives CASSLAAANEAFF.

The chain employs TRBV24-1 and TRBJ1-1, with a possible D match to TRBD1 (5 bases). The germline V gene has CDR1 KGHDR and CDR2 SFDVKD. Trimming took off 5 bases at V and 5 bases at J, with 20 bases between the two ends. The CDR3 contains 16 residues. The CDR3 sequence: CATSARGAGRRTEAFF. In nucleotides, the CDR3 is TGTGCCACCAGTGCTAGAGGGGCAGGGCGTAGGACTGAAGCTTTCTTT.

The chain is built from TRBV7-9 and TRBJ2-7; D is unresolved. CDR1 is SEHNR, CDR2 FQNEAQ, per germline (reference sequence). The V end was cut by 7 bases, the J end by 2 bases, with 12 bases between. This CDR3 has 13 amino acids. CDR3 bases: TGTGCCAGCACCTCGACGGAAACCTACGAGCAGTACTTC. Residues: CASTSTETYEQYF.

This clonotype occurred once. Lacking the conserved final phenylalanine or tryptophan, this CDR3 likely reflects a read error. No DNA is shown, since the ends of the CDR3 on it are uncertain; the CDR3 is the one TCRdb lists. The rearrangement links TRBV24-1 to TRBJ1-2. The CDR3 extends over 10 residues, inclusive of both ends. Germline assignment: CDR1 KGHDR and CDR2 SFDVKD. CDR3 protein: CATSDPRDTD.

This clonotype was detected only a few times. The chain uses TRBV12-3 or TRBV12-4 and TRBJ1-2, with D perhaps TRBD1 (6 bases). There are 13 residues in the CDR3. V gave up 5 bases and J gave up 5 bases, with 12 bases separating them. DNA of the CDR3: TGTGCCAGCAGTGAAGGGACACTTTATGGCTACACCTTC. Its translation: CASSEGTLYGYTF.

Of note for this clonotype: The junction departs from germline at one end; a sequencing error may be responsible. The chain is built from TRBV20-1 and TRBJ1-3, with D unclear. The CDR3 has 11 amino acids. Germline V gene sequence: CDR1 DFQATT, CDR2 SNEGSKA (reference sequence). The CDR3 loop is CSAAQGSTIYF. In DNA form, the CDR3 reads TGCAGTGCTGCCCAAGGAAGCACCATATATTTT.

V is TRBV7-2 and J is TRBJ2-2, with D possibly TRBD1 on 6 matching bases. CDR1 SGHTA and CDR2 FQGNSA come from the germline V gene. The CDR3 loop spans 16 amino acids. With 8 bases removed from V and 1 base from J, the gap between germline ends came to 17 bases. The CDR3 DNA is TGTGCCAGCCGGTCGGAAGGGGGTGAGAACACCGGGGAGCTGTTTTTT. Protein product: CASRSEGGENTGELFF.

Points on this clonotype: Relative to the germline gene, one junction end is altered; a read error may explain this. The genes are TRBV7-2 and TRBJ2-7, with a weak D call TRBD2 (5 bases). Per the germline V gene, CDR1 is SGHTA and CDR2 is FQGNSA. This CDR3 comprises 15 residues. In DNA form, the CDR3 reads TGTGCCAGCAGCTTATCTGTGGGATGGACCGGGGAGCTGTACTTC. Residues: CASSLSVGWTGELYF.

This clonotype was detected ten times or more. The CDR3 sequence is CASSFEGTGYSNQPQHF. For the CDR3, the DNA is TGTGCCAGCAGTTTTGAGGGGACCGGGTATAGCAATCAGCCCCAGCATTTT. The chain carries TRBV12-3 or TRBV12-4 and TRBJ1-5; tentatively, D is TRBD1 (5 bases). CDR3 length: 17 amino acids. Between the trimmed V and J ends, which lost 3 bases and 0 bases, there was a span of 15 bases.

The chain joins TRBV5-1 to TRBJ2-5, with 9 bases aligning to TRBD1. Trimming took 3 bases from V and 5 from J; bases not matched to a gene: 5. The germline V gene has CDR1 SGHRS and CDR2 YFSETQ. The CDR3 loop spans 14 amino acids. In DNA form, the CDR3 reads TGCGCCAGCAGCTCCGGACAGGGGTTGGAGACCCAGTACTTC. Protein product: CASSSGQGLETQYF. Full variable domain (outside the CDR3, taken from reference TRBV5-1 and TRBJ2-5): KAGVTQTPRYLIKTRGQQVTLSCSPISGHRSVSWYQQTPGQGLQFLFEYFSETQRNKGNFPGRFSGRQFSNSRSEMNVSTLELGDSALYLCASSSGQGLETQYFGPGTRLLVL.

The chain is built from TRBV7-6 and TRBJ1-1; D unresolved. The CDR3 consists of 14 residues. Trimming pared 5 bases from V and 1 base from J, leaving 11 bases between. The germline V gene encodes CDR1 SGHVS and CDR2 FNYEAQ. Written as DNA, the CDR3 is TGTGCCAGCAGCGAAGACAAGACGAACACTGAAGCTTTCTTT. Protein: CASSEDKTNTEAFF.

V is TRBV5-1 and J is TRBJ1-4; TRBD1 is a possible D gene (5 bases). The length of the CDR3 is 16 residues. CDR1 SGHRS and CDR2 YFSETQ come from the germline V gene. V was cut by 4 bases and J by 5 bases, with 18 bases left in between. CDR3 sequence reads: CASSPGLAGGNEKLFF. The CDR3 bases are TGCGCCAGCAGCCCGGGACTAGCGGGAGGCAATGAAAAACTGTTTTTT.

The chain recombines TRBV29-1 with TRBJ2-2; D not resolved. Between the trimmed V and J ends, which lost 4 bases and 0 bases, there was a span of 6 bases. The V gene's germline CDR1 is SQVTM and CDR2 ANQGSEA. This CDR3 region has 13 residues. In DNA form, the CDR3 reads TGCAGCGTTGGCAGGTCGAACACCGGGGAGCTGTTTTTT. Translating it yields CSVGRSNTGELFF.

This clonotype was counted many times. This rearrangement joins TRBV27 to TRBJ1-1; possible D gene TRBD1, 5 bases. This CDR3 contains 14 residues. Per germline, CDR1 MNHEY and CDR2 SMNVEV (reference sequence). The V gene lost 1 base and the J gene lost 1 base, with 7 bases spanning the gap. The CDR3 is CASSLWGTNTEAFF. The CDR3 bases are TGTGCCAGCAGTTTATGGGGCACGAACACTGAAGCTTTCTTT.

This chain uses TRBV5-1 with TRBJ2-5, with TRBD2 identical over 10 bases. Germline-derived CDR1 and CDR2 are SGHRS and YFSETQ. This CDR3 has 15 residues. V gave up 4 bases and J gave up 6 bases; unmatched junction bases: 9. The CDR3 spells CASSPGASGSQTQYF. CDR3 DNA: TGCGCCAGCAGCCCTGGGGCTAGCGGGAGTCAGACCCAGTACTTC.

This clonotype has ten or more counts. CDR3: CASSSLHKYEQYF. The DNA for the CDR3 is TGTGCCAGCAGCTCTCTACATAAATACGAGCAGTACTTC. The V and J genes are TRBV11-2 and TRBJ2-7; D call uncertain. V was pared by 4 bases and J by 4 bases, with 11 bases between. Germline loops: CDR1 SGHAT, CDR2 FQNNGV. The CDR3 has 13 amino acids.

This clonotype was counted many times. J is TRBJ2-6 and V is TRBV10-3; D is ambiguous. Germline CDR1 reads ENHRY; CDR2 reads SYGVKD. The CDR3 length is 13 residues. V lost 7 bases and J 2 bases, leaving 6 bases between the germline ends. This chain's CDR3 is CAIMTAGANVLTF. DNA of the CDR3: TGTGCCATCATGACGGCTGGGGCCAACGTCCTGACTTTC.

This chain connects TRBV2 to TRBJ2-5; TRBD2 matches 12 bases. Germline V gene data show CDR1 as SNHLY and CDR2 as FYNNEI. V lost 1 base, J lost 1 base, and 1 base stayed unmatched. This CDR3 spans 16 amino acids. CDR3 sequence reads: CASSEGTSGIQETQYF. CDR3 sequence (DNA): TGTGCCAGCAGTGAAGGGACTAGCGGGATCCAAGAGACCCAGTACTTC.

This clonotype occurred a few times. The chain combines TRBV29-1 with TRBJ1-2; D unresolved. The CDR3 loop spans 12 amino acids. With 6 bases removed from V and 1 base from J, the gap between germline ends came to 9 bases. From germline, CDR1 is SQVTM and CDR2 ANQGSEA. CDR3 DNA: TGCAGCGTGACTGGAGTTAACTATGGCTACACCTTC. As protein: CSVTGVNYGYTF.

The chain links TRBV10-3 to TRBJ1-2; TRBD1 is a possible D gene (6 bases). V shed 11 bases and J shed 5 bases, with 24 bases lying between them. Germline lookup yields CDR1 ENHRY and CDR2 SYGVKD. This CDR3 is 15 amino acids long. The CDR3 protein is CAWRMAWGGEYGYTF. The CDR3 DNA follows: TGTGCCTGGAGGATGGCATGGGGGGGCGAGTATGGCTACACCTTC.

The chain has TRBV20-1 and TRBJ2-7; either TRBD1 or TRBD2 may supply D (5 bases each). The germline V gene encodes CDR1 DFQATT and CDR2 SNEGSKA (reference sequence). There are 13 residues in the CDR3. V was clipped by 5 bases and J by 6 bases, with 17 bases between them. The CDR3 loop reads CSAGGNTPGEQYF. The CDR3 nucleotides are TGCAGTGCTGGGGGAAACACCCCTGGCGAGCAGTACTTC.

The CDR3 spells CASSEGETLAGGGGTGELFF. In nucleotides, the CDR3 is TGTGCCAGCAGTGAAGGGGAGACTCTAGCAGGAGGGGGCGGTACCGGGGAGCTGTTTTTT. V usage is TRBV2 and J usage is TRBJ2-2; D might be TRBD1 (7 bases). Germline V CDR1 and CDR2: SNHLY, FYNNEI. There are 20 residues in the CDR3. Trimming left V 1 base short and J 5 bases short, with 26 bases between.

There are a few counts of this clonotype. The chain combines TRBV6-6 with TRBJ2-2, with D hard to call. V gave up 0 bases and J gave up 4 bases, with 12 bases separating them. The germline CDR1 and CDR2 sequences are MNHNY and SVGAGI (reference sequence). The CDR3 runs 16 residues. The CDR3 DNA follows: TGTGCCAGCAGTTACTCGAATGTGGCAGTCACCGGGGAGCTGTTTTTT. Its translation: CASSYSNVAVTGELFF.

This clonotype was recorded once. The genes are TRBV19 and TRBJ2-6; D could derive from TRBD1 or TRBD2 (6 bases each). This CDR3 is 14 amino acids long. The V and J ends lost 3 bases and 7 bases respectively, with 10 bases between them. Germline V gives CDR1 LNHDA, CDR2 SQIVND (reference sequence). The CDR3 here is CASSMEGVANVLTF. CDR3 in DNA: TGTGCCAGTAGTATGGAGGGGGTAGCCAACGTCCTGACTTTC.